This T cell receptor beta chain was captured in a study of T cells after yellow fever vaccination. The CDR3 has 15 residues. Trimming took 3 bases from V and 4 from J; bases not matched to a gene: 9. The germline V gene encodes CDR1 SQVTM and CDR2 ANQGSEA. TCRdb re-called the 5' RACE reads with MiXCR, one entry per CDR3 protein. The sample has around 72,000 distinct CDR3 sequences; 7.3% are singletons. This clonotype was seen repeatedly, ten times or more. J is TRBJ2-5 and V is TRBV29-1; 9 positions match TRBD2. The origin of this receptor is a man younger than 35 who received the YFV17D yellow fever vaccine. Sequencing was performed on CD8+ T cells sorted from PBMCs, taken 9 to 10 days after the first yellow fever vaccination. The CDR3 bases are TGCAGCGTTGAGCGGGCTAGCGGGGTATTAGAGACCCAGTACTTC. Amino acid sequence: CSVERASGVLETQYF.